Detailed here is one T cell receptor beta chain. The antigen is undetermined. Each donor had around 9.2 milliliters of peripheral blood drawn. The CDR3 extends over 13 amino acids. V was shortened by 5 bases and J by 7 bases, with 15 bases between the two germline ends. Germline CDR1 SGHNT, CDR2 YENEEA. This sample was taken from a study of blood T cells in healthy people across ages. Study observations and caveats: Per million T cells, TCR beta diversity dropped about linearly as age rose.

A sample-barcoded 5' primer and a J-beta primer mix were used in a second PCR of about 7 to 11 cycles. Each TCR beta cDNA got a 12-nucleotide random molecular identifier. Every sample returned 2.5 million or more CDR3-containing paired-end reads. Each CDR3 protein is one row after TCRdb ran MiXCR on the 5' RACE reads. This table has just under 900,000 distinct CDR3 sequences, roughly 26% appearing once. Sequenced sample: blood. This sequence originates from a woman older than 75 in good health. The V call is TRBV11-3, the J call TRBJ2-7; D gene ambiguous. CDR3 nucleotide sequence: TGTGCCAGCAGCCGAGGAAAGGCCAATGAGCAGTACTTC. The encoded protein is CASSRGKANEQYF.